The T cell receptor beta chain described here comes from a study of blood T cells in healthy people across ages. As for this clonotype: What it binds is not known.

Using a J-beta primer mix together with a sample-barcoded 5' primer, a second PCR was run for roughly 7 to 12 cycles. A single record per CDR3 protein comes from TCRdb applying MiXCR to the 5' RACE reads. The sample includes roughly 2 million distinct CDR3 sequences, 49% of them seen just once. This CDR3 comprises 16 residues. CDR1 is MNHEY and CDR2 is SMNVEV in the germline V gene (reference sequence). With 1 base removed from V and 6 bases from J, the gap between germline ends came to 13 bases. Whole-study findings and limits: Per million T cells, TCR beta diversity dropped roughly linearly as age increased.

This sequence originates from a woman aged 35 to 49 in good health. Sequencing was performed on blood. The V and J genes are TRBV27 and TRBJ1-6; no clear D gene. As DNA, the CDR3 is TGTGCCAGCAGTTTATGGGAGGTTTCGGGTAATTCACCCCTCCACTTT. It yields the protein CASSLWEVSGNSPLHF.